These 5 T cell receptor beta chains were all obtained from the same sample, sequenced in a study of memory CD4+ T cells and cytomegalovirus serostatus. The sort gate was single viable CD3+CD4+CD8-CD45RO+ cells for memory CD4+ T cells. Clones were sequenced by immunoSEQ multiplex PCR, and TCRdb holds only the in-frame ones, with some missing. Among about 61,000 clones listed, about 81% were seen once. Sequenced sample: memory CD4+ T cells from blood. The receptors derive from an adult in good health and CMV-seronegative.

The J gene is TRBJ2-7, the V gene TRBV29-1; 8 bases map to TRBD1. After removal of 4 bases from V and 6 bases from J, the junction contained 8 bases not matched to a gene. Looked up from germline, CDR1 is SQVTM and CDR2 is ANQGSEA. This CDR3 contains 13 residues. CDR3 sequence (DNA): TGCAGCGTTGGCCGGGACAGGACTGGCGAGCAGTACTTC. It encodes CSVGRDRTGEQYF.

The chain combines TRBV9 with TRBJ1-4; no reliable D call. The ends were cut back, 0 bases at V and 2 bases at J, with 8 bases in the middle. This CDR3 is built from 15 residues. Per germline, CDR1 SGDLS and CDR2 YYNGEE. The CDR3 DNA reads as TGTGCCAGCAGCGTAGGGCGAAGCACTAATGAAAAACTGTTTTTT. Amino acids: CASSVGRSTNEKLFF.

This clone was seen just once. This chain connects TRBV7-2 to TRBJ1-1; no clear D. The CDR3 totals 16 residues. CDR1 is SGHTA, CDR2 FQGNSA, per germline. Trimming shortened V by 5 bases and J by 0 bases, and 16 bases separated the two germline ends. This CDR3 is CASSLGLGLMNTEAFF. CDR3 coding DNA: TGTGCCAGCAGCCTCGGACTGGGTTTAATGAACACTGAAGCTTTCTTT.

The V call is TRBV4-1, the J call TRBJ1-2; 11 nucleotides line up with TRBD1. The V and J ends lost 4 bases and 2 bases, in that order; junction bases with no gene match: 12. This CDR3 contains 18 residues. Germline V gene data show CDR1 as MGHRA and CDR2 as YSYEKL. The CDR3 DNA sequence: TGCGCCAGCAGCCCGGCAAGGCGGACAGGGGGCGCGAACTATGGCTACACCTTC. Its translation: CASSPARRTGGANYGYTF.

The sample holds one count of this clone. The chain employs TRBV7-2 and TRBJ2-7, with TRBD2 as a possible D gene (7 bases). CDR1 SGHTA and CDR2 FQGNSA come from the germline V gene. V dropped 1 base and J dropped 3 bases, with 19 bases sitting between them. This CDR3 has 17 amino acids. The CDR3 bases are TGTGCCAGCAGCTTAGTTCCTCGGGGGGCAATAATCTACGAGCAGTACTTC. Translating gives CASSLVPRGAIIYEQYF.